This T cell receptor (beta chain) was identified in a study of blood T cell repertoires in COVID-19 (dated by TCRdb to the early 2020s). In terms of the full investigation: Samples from collaborators originated in the United States, Italy and Spain and spanned both the acute and convalescent phases of COVID-19. The material from the prospective study consisted of cDNA or gDNA derived from T cells, B-cell-depleted T cells, or PBMCs. The dataset comprised deeply sampled blood TCRbeta repertoires from subjects exposed to, actively infected with, or recovered from COVID-19. The repertoires were released in a freely available public database intended as a resource for research on the immune response to SARS-CoV-2. The samples were drawn from two sources: the first 160 participants of the ongoing ImmuneRACE study, and 1,254 subjects contributed by 6 global collaborators. The sample metadata nearly always contained a de-identified subject ID, COVID-19 status, age in years and sex. Where available, HLA class I and class II types were obtained from metadata supplied by the sample provider rather than from assay-based typing. General findings and caveats noted by the study authors: Clinical and demographic metadata were provided uncurated, with the amount varying by source and participant.

Details on this clone: What antigen it recognizes has not been identified. Base quality data are lacking; no much larger clone is found one base away.

The immunoSEQ Assay, a bias-controlled multiplex PCR, was used to amplify TCRbeta CDR3 regions from genomic DNA. The original methods were these. Nucleated cell counts per sample were estimated from amplification of reference gene primers within the assay. To quantify the absolute abundance of each unique TCRbeta CDR3 rearrangement, sequence reads were collapsed and filtered. For each sample, productive Simpson clonality was calculated by taking the square root of Simpson's diversity index across productive rearrangements. TCRdb stores this immuneACCESS table with in-frame sequences only. Part of the clones is absent; in the studies checked, under half of the shortfall reflects unresolved V genes, and no reason is known for the rest. V and J calls and clone size are copied from that table; D and trimming were computed from the DNA. In all, the sample holds about 270,000 clones, and 91% of those were seen once. The ten most abundant clones make up about 3% of the sample.

The germline V gene encodes CDR1 LGHDT and CDR2 YNNKEL (reference sequence). The CDR3 sequence holds 15 residues, the cysteine and phenylalanine included. The sequence is cut down to CDR3 DNA, 45 bases in frame from base 1. The germline ends are 13 bases apart after V is trimmed by 4 bases and J by 0 bases. In the prospective study, participants were roughly 18 to 100 years old, resided in around 25 geographic areas of the United States, and were enrolled through a virtual design. In the prospective study, participants were assigned to cohorts based on the clinical history participants reported in a screening survey and a study questionnaire. Exposed participants were defined as having been in contact with someone with a PCR-confirmed or clinician-diagnosed COVID-19 case within 2 weeks of study entry. Mobile phlebotomists in the prospective study collected whole blood, serum and a nasopharyngeal or oropharyngeal swab from every participant. Participants in the prospective study had the option to provide additional blood draws and questionnaires over a roughly 2-month period. Prospective study blood samples were shipped either frozen or at room temperature before DNA extraction.

The receptor was derived from a man aged 35 to 55 who had been exposed to COVID-19. The V and J genes are TRBV3-1 (or the pseudogene TRBV3-2) and TRBJ2-7; TRBD1 could be the D gene, as 5 bases match. The source material was PBMCs or T cells enriched from blood (not recorded which). The bases are TGTGCCAGCAGCCCGTTTACAGGTTACTCCTACGAGCAGTACTTC. Translation gives CASSPFTGYSYEQYF.